These T cell receptor beta chains were read from a single sample in a study of T cells after yellow fever vaccination. TCRdb processed the 5' RACE reads anew with MiXCR; each CDR3 protein has one entry. The profile shows some 340,000 distinct CDR3 sequences, approximately 11% of them singletons. Sequenced here: CD4+ T cells sorted from PBMCs, sampled 45 days after the yellow fever booster vaccination. The receptors derive from a young man who received the YFV17D yellow fever vaccine. Both conserved end residues are part of each CDR3. Fields, in order: J gene, V gene, clone size, D gene, CDR3 protein, CDR3 DNA. A D gene is named only where the DNA matches it firmly. Clone size, where shown, is once, few, many, or a class for clones that have expanded.

TRBJ1-2,TRBV7-9,.,.,CASSLAGTGGYTF,TGTGCCAGCAGCTTAGCTGGGACGGGTGGCTACACCTTC
TRBJ1-2,TRBV5-1,.,.,CASSSSAPYGYTF,TGCGCCAGCAGCTCCTCAGCCCCCTATGGCTACACCTTC
TRBJ1-2,TRBV6-2/TRBV6-3,.,.,CASSSTQGSRGYTF,TGTGCCAGCAGTTCCACTCAGGGGAGCCGGGGCTACACCTTC
TRBJ1-5,TRBV28,.,TRBD1,CASRPMGQGINQPQHF,TGTGCCAGCAGACCGATGGGACAGGGGATCAATCAGCCCCAGCATTTT
TRBJ2-3,TRBV20-1,.,TRBD2,CSARDSGGADTQYF,TGCAGTGCTAGAGATAGCGGGGGGGCGGATACGCAGTATTTT
TRBJ1-2,TRBV11-2,many,.,CASRDTSGTTYGYTF,TGTGCCAGCAGAGACACATCCGGGACAACCTATGGCTACACCTTC
TRBJ2-2,TRBV12-3/TRBV12-4,few,.,CASSSGGPPGELFF,TGTGCCAGCAGTTCGGGGGGCCCCCCCGGGGAGCTGTTTTTT
TRBJ1-2,TRBV5-1,few,.,CASSPGPPSYGYTF,TGCGCCAGCAGCCCGGGACCGCCGTCCTATGGCTACACCTTC
TRBJ2-7,TRBV6-2/TRBV6-3,few,TRBD2,CASSLPTSGSLYEQYF,TGTGCCAGCAGTTTACCCACTAGCGGGAGCCTCTACGAGCAGTACTTC
TRBJ1-5,TRBV15,few,.,CATSRDSEGIQPQHF,TGTGCCACCAGCAGAGATTCCGAGGGGATTCAGCCCCAGCATTTT
TRBJ2-1,TRBV11-2,few,.,CASSPELEQFF,TGTGCCAGCAGCCCAGAGCTTGAGCAGTTCTTC
TRBJ2-2,TRBV7-2,.,TRBD1,CASSFGTGGNTGELFF,TGTGCCAGCAGCTTTGGGACAGGGGGGAACACCGGGGAGCTGTTTTTT
TRBJ1-5,TRBV5-5,few,.,CASSPQQPKSNQPQHF,TGTGCCAGCAGCCCCCAGCAGCCTAAGAGCAATCAGCCCCAGCATTTT
TRBJ2-5,TRBV12-2,.,.,CASRLSLKRGGGFPRTQYF,TGTGCAAGTCGCTTATCCCTAAAGCGGGGGGGCGGATTCCCACGGACCCAGTACTTC
TRBJ1-1,TRBV27,.,.,CASCPDRNTEAFF,TGTGCCAGCTGTCCCGACAGGAACACTGAAGCTTTCTTT
TRBJ2-4,TRBV9,.,.,CASSVGAVGNIQYF,TGTGCCAGCAGCGTAGGGGCGGTCGGGAACATTCAGTACTTC
TRBJ2-3,TRBV5-1,.,.,CASSTGQLDTDTQYF,TGCGCCAGCAGTACAGGACAGCTAGACACAGATACGCAGTATTTT
TRBJ1-1,TRBV5-4,.,TRBD1,CASSSDRGGAFF,TGTGCCAGCAGCTCGGACAGGGGGGGAGCTTTCTTT
TRBJ1-2,TRBV24-1,few,.,CATRAAHREIGNYGYTF,TGTGCCACCAGGGCTGCTCACAGGGAAATCGGGAACTATGGCTACACCTTC
TRBJ1-1,TRBV7-2,many,TRBD1,CASSSTYRGAFF,TGTGCCAGCAGCTCCACCTACAGGGGGGCTTTCTTT
TRBJ2-3,TRBV6-2/TRBV6-3,.,.,CASSPLRRLKDTQYF,TGTGCCAGCAGCCCTCTCCGGAGACTGAAAGATACGCAGTATTTT
TRBJ1-6,TRBV6-1,few,TRBD1,CASSLPPGTGGSPLHF,TGTGCCAGCAGCCTACCTCCCGGGACAGGGGGGTCACCCCTCCACTTT
TRBJ1-2,TRBV7-6,.,TRBD1,CASSQRTGNGYTF,TGTGCCAGCAGCCAGCGGACAGGGAATGGCTACACCTTC
TRBJ1-6,TRBV6-5,many,.,CASSFKVRRNSPLHF,TGTGCCAGCAGTTTTAAGGTCAGAAGGAATTCACCCCTCCACTTT
TRBJ2-4,TRBV6-5,.,.,CASSGQSINIQYF,TGTGCCAGCTCAGGACAGTCCATAAACATTCAGTACTTC
TRBJ2-4,TRBV6-5,many,.,CASSLDRLNIQYF,TGTGCCAGCAGTTTAGACAGATTAAACATTCAGTACTTC
TRBJ2-2,TRBV7-8,few,TRBD2,CASSLGQRGNTGELFF,TGTGCCAGCAGCTTAGGCCAGCGGGGCAACACCGGGGAGCTGTTTTTT
TRBJ2-5,TRBV5-1,many,TRBD1,CASSRTGAWETQYF,TGCGCCAGCAGCCGAACAGGGGCCTGGGAGACCCAGTACTTC
TRBJ1-3,TRBV4-2,many,.,CASSQGEGTSGNTIYF,TGTGCCAGCAGCCAAGGGGAGGGGACCTCGGGAAACACCATATATTTT
TRBJ1-2,TRBV30,.,.,CAWSGKNYGYTF,TGTGCCTGGAGTGGGAAAAACTATGGCTACACCTTC
TRBJ2-3,TRBV2,many,TRBD1,CASSWDRGSDTQYF,TGTGCCAGCAGCTGGGACAGGGGGTCAGATACGCAGTATTTT
TRBJ2-7,TRBV7-2,many,TRBD2,CASSLSGASHF,TGTGCCAGCAGCCTCAGCGGGGCGTCACACTTC
TRBJ2-3,TRBV29-1,few,.,CSVRRGVQRTDTQYF,TGCAGCGTTCGGAGGGGGGTTCAACGCACCGATACGCAGTATTTT
TRBJ1-3,TRBV27,many,.,CASSLVPYGNTIYF,TGTGCCAGCAGTTTAGTCCCGTACGGAAACACCATATATTTT
TRBJ2-5,TRBV5-1,.,.,CASQANGQETQYF,TGCGCCAGCCAAGCAAACGGCCAAGAGACCCAGTACTTC
TRBJ1-6,TRBV20-1,.,TRBD1,CSAREPGQGYNSPLHF,TGCAGTGCTAGAGAGCCGGGACAGGGGTATAATTCACCCCTCCACTTT
TRBJ1-1,TRBV14,few,.,CASSQVRQGLAFF,TGTGCCAGCAGCCAAGTTCGGCAGGGGTTAGCTTTCTTT
TRBJ2-7,TRBV5-1,few,TRBD1,CASSPGQGGEQYF,TGCGCCAGCAGCCCGGGACAGGGGGGGGAGCAGTACTTC
TRBJ2-1,TRBV12-3/TRBV12-4,.,.,CASSLQESNNEQFF,TGTGCCAGCAGTTTACAGGAATCGAACAATGAGCAGTTCTTC
TRBJ1-1,TRBV12-3/TRBV12-4,many,.,CASSLGGTLTEAFF,TGTGCCAGCAGTTTAGGTGGGACATTGACTGAAGCTTTCTTT
TRBJ2-5,TRBV12-3/TRBV12-4,few,.,CASSLDVVGETQYF,TGTGCCAGCAGTTTAGATGTTGTCGGAGAGACCCAGTACTTC
TRBJ1-1,TRBV5-1,.,.,CASSAGTENTEAFF,TGCGCCAGCAGCGCAGGGACGGAGAACACTGAAGCTTTCTTT
TRBJ2-4,TRBV4-3,few,TRBD1,CASSQGGQGWDIQYF,TGCGCCAGCAGCCAAGGGGGACAGGGGTGGGACATTCAGTACTTC
TRBJ2-3,TRBV2,few,TRBD2,CASSGLAGRTDTQYF,TGTGCCAGCAGTGGACTAGCGGGGAGAACAGATACGCAGTATTTT
TRBJ2-3,TRBV4-1,few,.,CASSQVSSTDTQYF,TGCGCCAGCAGCCAAGTATCATCTACAGATACGCAGTATTTT
TRBJ2-1,TRBV5-5,few,.,CASSLPLYEQFF,TGTGCCAGCAGCTTGCCTCTCTATGAGCAGTTCTTC